The rows below give T cell receptor beta chains drawn from one sample of a study of CD8 T cells in ankylosing spondylitis. TCRdb redid the calling of the 5' RACE reads with MiXCR, one entry per CDR3 protein. This table has about 700,000 distinct CDR3 sequences, 15% to 20% appearing once. The sequenced material came from blood, either unsorted or a sorted T cell fraction (not recorded which). These receptors came from a male donor with ankylosing spondylitis. The CDR3 runs from the conserved cysteine through the conserved F or W. The order of the fields is V gene, CDR3 protein.

v_call: TRBV12-3/TRBV12-4; cdr3_aa: CASSLPSSQETQYF
v_call: TRBV29-1; cdr3_aa: CSVVEAGGRETQYF
v_call: TRBV7-2; cdr3_aa: CASSLMDRNTGELFF
v_call: TRBV12-3/TRBV12-4; cdr3_aa: CASSGGQGNTGELFF
v_call: TRBV7-3; cdr3_aa: CASSFTGTNNEQFF
v_call: TRBV20-1; cdr3_aa: CSARLGHQNTEAFF
v_call: TRBV27; cdr3_aa: CASRPEREVSNQPQHF
v_call: TRBV28; cdr3_aa: CASTGGLYGYTF
v_call: TRBV19; cdr3_aa: CASSIVGQKNTEAFF
v_call: TRBV5-1; cdr3_aa: CASSLEAGGGYTF
v_call: TRBV7-2; cdr3_aa: CASSLWETESGYTF
v_call: TRBV6-5; cdr3_aa: CASSYSTAGGYYGYTF
v_call: TRBV12-3/TRBV12-4; cdr3_aa: CASSSTVGGGYGYTF
v_call: TRBV12-3/TRBV12-4; cdr3_aa: CASRRGDEKLFF
v_call: TRBV13; cdr3_aa: CASSLAQGRHTGELFF
v_call: TRBV24-1; cdr3_aa: CATSDPQGYEQFF
v_call: TRBV28; cdr3_aa: CASSRTGGFGNEQFF
v_call: TRBV6-1; cdr3_aa: CASTSRDPRDTSSYEQYF
v_call: TRBV11-2; cdr3_aa: CASSLLARVNTGELFF
v_call: TRBV2; cdr3_aa: CASSDPQGNSYEQYF
v_call: TRBV29-1; cdr3_aa: CSVAFGEGYEQYF
v_call: TRBV10-2; cdr3_aa: CASSEWRNTGELFF
v_call: TRBV4-1; cdr3_aa: CASSQVPGQGLNTEAFF
v_call: TRBV7-8; cdr3_aa: CASSSWAGGSKNIQYF
v_call: TRBV5-1; cdr3_aa: CASSILDRGNSPLHF
v_call: TRBV5-1; cdr3_aa: CASTRGLIADTQYF
v_call: TRBV7-2; cdr3_aa: CASSLAGPANQPQHF
v_call: TRBV30; cdr3_aa: CAWGVLEKLFF
v_call: TRBV4-2; cdr3_aa: CASSQDRMNKGQFF
v_call: TRBV6-4; cdr3_aa: CASRMYGHSTDTQYF
v_call: TRBV5-6; cdr3_aa: CASSPGAGSYQETQYF
v_call: TRBV3-1; cdr3_aa: CASSHWGQANTGELFF
v_call: TRBV12-3/TRBV12-4; cdr3_aa: CASSLRAGGDSGYTF
v_call: TRBV11-2; cdr3_aa: CASSTPIPPGRINEKLFF
v_call: TRBV5-1; cdr3_aa: CASSPLATNTGELFF
v_call: TRBV27; cdr3_aa: CASRQGSEQYF
v_call: TRBV12-3/TRBV12-4; cdr3_aa: CASSFASGEEQYF
v_call: TRBV9; cdr3_aa: CASSPSGWMDQPQHF
v_call: TRBV24-1; cdr3_aa: CATSEGGGYQETQYF
v_call: TRBV2; cdr3_aa: CASSEYGFANTGELFF
v_call: TRBV20-1; cdr3_aa: CSAAPSRAGADTQYF
v_call: TRBV6-1; cdr3_aa: CASSPPPGSGEQYF